The clone carrying this T cell receptor beta chain has a single count. Germline loops: CDR1 SEHNR, CDR2 FQNEAQ (reference sequence). V lost 5 bases and J lost 3, with 11 bases in between. The CDR3 totals 14 residues. Profiled with immunoSEQ multiplex PCR; TCRdb holds only in-frame clones, not every one. The table has about 48,000 clones, 83% seen once; the top ten hold roughly 1.2%. The sample belongs to a study of OX40 agonist ivuxolimab in advanced cancers. This clonotype originated in an adult with an advanced solid tumor such as melanoma, head and neck, liver or kidney cancer. Sample: CD4+ or CD8+ T cells sorted from blood, taken in a trial of the OX40 agonist ivuxolimab. The J gene is TRBJ1-5, the V gene TRBV7-9; unclear D gene. CDR3 region: CASSLGFTNQPQHF. The CDR3 nucleotides read TGTGCCAGCAGCCTAGGATTTACCAATCAGCCCCAGCATTTT.